This T cell receptor beta chain was observed in a study of T cell responses to AZD1222 COVID-19 vaccine. Study-wide points: The sample set comprised mostly white British donors with more females, and clonal diversity was possibly underestimated. Every sample of the repertoires postdated the peak T cell response. Elevations in Spike-specific TCR breadth and depth followed administration of two AZD1222 doses. Within unmutated variant regions lay the reported targets of nearly half of spike-specific TCRs.

The germline V gene encodes CDR1 ENHRY and CDR2 SYGVKD. V lost 11 bases and J lost 3, with 22 bases in between. There are 15 residues in the CDR3. For this clone: No antigen is known for it.

The table came from immunoSEQ multiplex PCR; TCRdb's copy has only in-frame clones and leaves some out. This sample has under 200,000 clones, with 92% found just once. This specimen was peripheral blood, taken 28 days after the second AZD1222 dose. This clonotype was obtained from an adult who received the AZD1222 COVID-19 vaccine. The chain links TRBV10-3 to TRBJ1-2; possible D gene TRBD1, 5 bases. This CDR3 reads CASRPGRGQDYGYTF. The CDR3 DNA reads as TGTGCCTCCCGCCCGGGACGGGGTCAAGACTATGGCTACACCTTC.